This T cell receptor (beta chain) was sequenced for a study of cytomegalovirus exposure and HLA in healthy donors. For the study at large: In terms of ancestry, the Caucasian-associated cluster contained 75% to 85% of the roughly 400 genotyped donors.

Overall study findings and caveats: Despite most TCR sequences being rare, some public TCRs occurred in many donors.

PCR was performed using 60 Vbeta and 13 Jbeta primers. Only in-frame clones appear in the TCRdb table, and some are missing; sequencing was by immunoSEQ multiplex PCR. The data show about 110,000 clones, with about 77% seen just once and about 5% held by the top ten. A few counts support this clone. Its target is unknown. The ends lost 0 bases at V and 8 bases at J; junction bases unmatched: 10. The CDR3 runs to 16 residues. CDR1 is SGHNT, CDR2 YENEEA, per germline. Sequenced material: PBMCs. The chain combines TRBV11-3 with TRBJ1-2, with TRBD1 matching 9 bases. This clonotype originated in a woman aged 30 to 39 in good health and CMV-seropositive. CDR3: CASSLDHPGQGGGYTF. Here the CDR3 DNA reads TGTGCCAGCAGCTTAGATCATCCGGGACAGGGTGGGGGCTACACCTTC.